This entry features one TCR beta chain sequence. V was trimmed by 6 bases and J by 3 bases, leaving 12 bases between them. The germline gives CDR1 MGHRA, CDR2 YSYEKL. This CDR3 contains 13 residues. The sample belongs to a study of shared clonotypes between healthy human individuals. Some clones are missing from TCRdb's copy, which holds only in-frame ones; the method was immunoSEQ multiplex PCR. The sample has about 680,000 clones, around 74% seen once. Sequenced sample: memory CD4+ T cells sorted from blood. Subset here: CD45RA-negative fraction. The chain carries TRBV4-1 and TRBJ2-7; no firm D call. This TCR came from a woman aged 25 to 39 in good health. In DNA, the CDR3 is TGCGCCAGCAGTTCCGCCAGCTTCTACGAGCAGTACTTC. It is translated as CASSSASFYEQYF.